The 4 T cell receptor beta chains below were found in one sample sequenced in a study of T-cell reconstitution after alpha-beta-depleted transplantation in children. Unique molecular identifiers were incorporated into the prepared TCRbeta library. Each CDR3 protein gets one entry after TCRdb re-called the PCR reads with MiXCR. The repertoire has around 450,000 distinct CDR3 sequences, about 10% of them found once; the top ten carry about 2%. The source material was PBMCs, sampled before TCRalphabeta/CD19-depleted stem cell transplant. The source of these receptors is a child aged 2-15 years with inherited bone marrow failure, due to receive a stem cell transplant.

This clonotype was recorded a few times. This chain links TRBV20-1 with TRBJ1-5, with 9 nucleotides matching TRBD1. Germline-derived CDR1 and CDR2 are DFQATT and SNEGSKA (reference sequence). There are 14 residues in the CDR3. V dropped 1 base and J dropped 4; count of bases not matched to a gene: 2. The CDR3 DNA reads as TGCAGTGCTAGAGGAGGGACAGGGAATCAGCCCCAGCATTTT. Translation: CSARGGTGNQPQHF.

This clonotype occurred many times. This CDR3 is CASSTGLAVYNEQFF. The CDR3 DNA reads as TGTGCCAGCAGCACCGGACTAGCGGTTTACAATGAGCAGTTCTTC. The rearrangement joins TRBV9 to TRBJ2-1, with 10 bases aligning to TRBD2. The V segment lost 4 bases and the J segment 4 bases; nucleotides outside the gene matches: 5. The CDR3 covers 15 residues. In germline, CDR1 is SGDLS, CDR2 YYNGEE.

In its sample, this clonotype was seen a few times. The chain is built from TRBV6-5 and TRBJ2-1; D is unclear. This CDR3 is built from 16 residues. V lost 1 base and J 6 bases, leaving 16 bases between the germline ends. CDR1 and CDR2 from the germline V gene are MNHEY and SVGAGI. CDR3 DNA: TGTGCCAGCAGTTACTATGGCAGAGCATTTCGCAATGAGCAGTTCTTC. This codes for CASSYYGRAFRNEQFF.

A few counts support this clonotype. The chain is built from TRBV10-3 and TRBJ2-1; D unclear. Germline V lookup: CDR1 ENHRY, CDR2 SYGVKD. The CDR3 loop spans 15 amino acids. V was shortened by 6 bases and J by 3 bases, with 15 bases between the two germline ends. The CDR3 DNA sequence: TGTGCCATCAGAGAAGGCCGGGTCGACTACAATGAGCAGTTCTTC. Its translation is CAIREGRVDYNEQFF.